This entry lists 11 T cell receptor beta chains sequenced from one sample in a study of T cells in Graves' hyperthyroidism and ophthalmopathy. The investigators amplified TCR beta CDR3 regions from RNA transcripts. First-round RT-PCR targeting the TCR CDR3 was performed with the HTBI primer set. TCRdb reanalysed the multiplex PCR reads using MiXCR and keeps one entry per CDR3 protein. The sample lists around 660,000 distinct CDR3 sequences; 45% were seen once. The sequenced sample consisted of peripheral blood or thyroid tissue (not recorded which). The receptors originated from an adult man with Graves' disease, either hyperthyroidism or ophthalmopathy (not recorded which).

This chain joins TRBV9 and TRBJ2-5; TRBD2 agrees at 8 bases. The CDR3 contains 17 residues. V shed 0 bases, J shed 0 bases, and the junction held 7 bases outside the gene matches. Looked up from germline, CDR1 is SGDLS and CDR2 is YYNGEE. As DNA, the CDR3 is TGTGCCAGCAGCGTAGGAGGGGCGGGGGGCAACCAAGAGACCCAGTACTTC. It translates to CASSVGGAGGNQETQYF.

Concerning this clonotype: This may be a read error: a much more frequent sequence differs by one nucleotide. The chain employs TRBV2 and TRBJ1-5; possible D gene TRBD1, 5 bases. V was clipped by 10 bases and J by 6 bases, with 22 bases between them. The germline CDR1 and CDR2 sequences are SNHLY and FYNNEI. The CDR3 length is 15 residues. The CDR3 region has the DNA TGTGCCAACAGCGGGGGGACCCTAAGAGGTCAGCCCCAGCATTTT. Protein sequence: CANSGGTLRGQPQHF.

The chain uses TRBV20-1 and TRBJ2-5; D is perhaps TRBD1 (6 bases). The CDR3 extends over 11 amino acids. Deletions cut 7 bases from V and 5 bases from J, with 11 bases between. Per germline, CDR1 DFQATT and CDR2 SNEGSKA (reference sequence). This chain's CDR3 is CSERTVETQYF. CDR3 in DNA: TGCAGTGAAAGGACAGTGGAGACCCAGTACTTC.

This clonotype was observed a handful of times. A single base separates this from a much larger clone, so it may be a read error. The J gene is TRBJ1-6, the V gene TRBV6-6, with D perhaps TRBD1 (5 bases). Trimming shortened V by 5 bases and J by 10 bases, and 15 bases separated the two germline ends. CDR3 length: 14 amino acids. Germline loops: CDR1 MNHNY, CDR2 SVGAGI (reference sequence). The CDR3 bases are TGTGCCAGCAGTGAACCGGGACGGCTGTCACCCCTCCACTTT. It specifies CASSEPGRLSPLHF.

CDR3 amino acids: CASSDHIIGGDGTEAFF. CDR3 in DNA: TGTGCCAGCAGTGACCATATTATAGGGGGTGACGGCACTGAAGCTTTCTTT. The chain has TRBV2 and TRBJ1-1, with a weak D call TRBD1 (6 bases). CDR3 length: 17 residues. From germline, CDR1 is SNHLY and CDR2 FYNNEI. The V gene lost 3 bases and the J gene lost 4 bases, with 21 bases spanning the gap.

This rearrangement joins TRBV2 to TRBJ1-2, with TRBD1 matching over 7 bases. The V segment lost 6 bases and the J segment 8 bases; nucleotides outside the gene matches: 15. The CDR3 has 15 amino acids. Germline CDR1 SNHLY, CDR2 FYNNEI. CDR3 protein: CASSLSLQGNGGYTF. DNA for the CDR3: TGTGCCAGCAGCTTAAGCCTACAGGGGAATGGCGGCTACACCTTC.

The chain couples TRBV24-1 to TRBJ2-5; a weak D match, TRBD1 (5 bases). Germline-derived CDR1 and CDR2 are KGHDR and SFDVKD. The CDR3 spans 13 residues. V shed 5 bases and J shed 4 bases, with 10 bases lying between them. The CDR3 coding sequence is TGTGCCACCAGTGTGCAGGGCGTAGAGACCCAGTACTTC. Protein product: CATSVQGVETQYF.

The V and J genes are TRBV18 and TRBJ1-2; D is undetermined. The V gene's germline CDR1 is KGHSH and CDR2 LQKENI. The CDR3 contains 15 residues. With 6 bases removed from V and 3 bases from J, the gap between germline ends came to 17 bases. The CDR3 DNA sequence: TGTGCCAGCTCTCCGAGTGGTACACGAGACTATGGCTACACCTTC. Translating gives CASSPSGTRDYGYTF.

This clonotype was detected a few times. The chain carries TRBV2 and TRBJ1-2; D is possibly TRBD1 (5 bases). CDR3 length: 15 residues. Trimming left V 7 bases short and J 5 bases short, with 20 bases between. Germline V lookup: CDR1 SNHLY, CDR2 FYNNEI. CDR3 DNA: TGTGCCAGCACTGGGTTCGGTTTGGGGGATTATGGCTACACCTTC. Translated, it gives CASTGFGLGDYGYTF.

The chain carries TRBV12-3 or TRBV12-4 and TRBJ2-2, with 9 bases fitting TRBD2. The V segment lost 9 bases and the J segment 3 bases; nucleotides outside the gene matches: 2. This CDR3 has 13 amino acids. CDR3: CASSGSHTGELFF. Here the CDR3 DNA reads TGTGCCAGTAGCGGGAGCCACACCGGGGAGCTGTTTTTT.

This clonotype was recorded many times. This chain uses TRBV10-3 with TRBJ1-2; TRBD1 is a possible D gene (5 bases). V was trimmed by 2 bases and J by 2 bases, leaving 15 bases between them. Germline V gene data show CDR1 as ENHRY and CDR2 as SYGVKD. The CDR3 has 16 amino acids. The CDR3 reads CAISEDSSRGNYGYTF. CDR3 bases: TGTGCCATCAGTGAGGACAGCTCAAGAGGGAACTATGGCTACACCTTC.